This is a list of T cell receptor beta chains from one sample in a study of cytomegalovirus exposure and HLA in healthy donors. Repertoires were generated with immunoSEQ multiplex PCR, while TCRdb's copy carries only in-frame clones and drops some. This sample has 120,000 or so clones, with about two thirds found just once. The sequencing sample was made of PBMCs. The receptors shown here come from a young man in good health and CMV-seronegative. Both conserved end residues are part of each CDR3. D genes are given only for firm matches. Where a row states a size, it is once, few, many or the class of an expanded clone; other rows omit it.

j_call d_call clone_size v_call cdr3_nt cdr3_aa
TRBJ2-7 NA NA TRBV7-2 TGTGCCAGCAGCCCGAGACAGTTGCGGGAGCAGTACTTC CASSPRQLREQYF
TRBJ2-3 NA NA TRBV2 TGTGCCAGCAGTGACCAGAACCCGCGGGGATGGGACACAGATACGCAGTATTTT CASSDQNPRGWDTDTQYF
TRBJ1-5 NA NA TRBV5-6 TGTGCCAGCAGCTTGGGAGACACCAAGCCCCAGCATTTT CASSLGDTKPQHF
TRBJ1-5 TRBD1 NA TRBV6-1 TGTGCCAGCATAACAGGGGAAGGTCAGCCCCAGCATTTT CASITGEGQPQHF
TRBJ2-3 NA NA TRBV6-1 TGTGCCAGCAGTGATCAGGGGTGGCCAGATACGCAGTATTTT CASSDQGWPDTQYF
TRBJ1-5 TRBD1 NA TRBV6-1 TGTGCCACCACGACAGGGAACAATCAGCCCCAGCATTTT CATTTGNNQPQHF
TRBJ2-5 TRBD2 NA TRBV6-1 TGTGCCAGCAGTGGGAGCGGGGGGGCCGGGGAGACCCAGTACTTC CASSGSGGAGETQYF
TRBJ2-2 NA NA TRBV29-1 TGCAGCGTTGAAGCCGGGGTGAGGACCGGGGAGCTGTTTTTT CSVEAGVRTGELFF
TRBJ2-7 TRBD2 NA TRBV5-1 TGCGCCAGCAGCTCCGGACTAGTCTACGAGCAGTACTTC CASSSGLVYEQYF
TRBJ1-1 NA NA TRBV19 TGTGCCAGTGTAGACATGAACACTGAAGCTTTCTTT CASVDMNTEAFF
TRBJ1-3 NA NA TRBV5-1 TGCGCCAGCAGCTTGGGCAGGGCCGCTTATTCAGGAAACACCATATATTTT CASSLGRAAYSGNTIYF
TRBJ2-3 NA few TRBV2 TGTGCCAGCTGGGCGGGGATTAACACAGATACGCAGTATTTT CASWAGINTDTQYF
TRBJ1-2 TRBD1 NA TRBV15 TGTGCCACCAGCAGGGACAGGGGGGGCTATGGCTACACCTTC CATSRDRGGYGYTF
TRBJ1-6 NA NA TRBV2 TGTGCCAGCAGTATTCAGGGGTTATCCTATAATTCACCCCTCCACTTT CASSIQGLSYNSPLHF
TRBJ2-2 TRBD2 NA TRBV7-8 TGTGCCAGCACCCCTAGCGGGGGCTCCGGGGGGACCGGGGAGCTGTTTTTT CASTPSGGSGGTGELFF
TRBJ2-5 NA NA TRBV10-2 TGCGCCAGCAGTGAGTCGGGTTGGCCTCCGGGGACCCAGTACTTC CASSESGWPPGTQYF
TRBJ2-3 TRBD2 NA TRBV9 TGTGCCAGCAGCGGACTAGCGGGGGGCGTCGCAGATACGCAGTATTTT CASSGLAGGVADTQYF
TRBJ2-7 NA NA TRBV5-4 TGTGCCAGCAGCTTGAAGAAAGCGACTCAGGAGCAGTACTTC CASSLKKATQEQYF
TRBJ2-3 NA NA TRBV19 TGTGCCAGTAGTACCCCCGGGGGGCCGAGCACAGATACGCAGTATTTT CASSTPGGPSTDTQYF
TRBJ2-7 TRBD2 few TRBV2 TGTGCCAGCAGTAGGGAGGCGGGGGGGCTCTACGAGCAGTACTTC CASSREAGGLYEQYF
TRBJ1-1 TRBD1 NA TRBV6-6 TGTGCCAGCAGTTACCTGACAGGGGACACTGAAGCTTTCTTT CASSYLTGDTEAFF
TRBJ1-2 NA NA TRBV6-1 TGTGCCAGCAGTGAGAAAAAGTACAGGGAAACTCTCTATGGCTACACCTTC CASSEKKYRETLYGYTF
TRBJ2-7 TRBD1 NA TRBV7-3 TGTGCCAGCAGCTTAGACAGGGTAAACGAGCAGTACTTC CASSLDRVNEQYF
TRBJ1-5 NA NA TRBV5-5 TGTGCCAGCAGCTCTGGGGGTGGGGGGTATAGCAATCAGCCCCAGCATTTT CASSSGGGGYSNQPQHF
TRBJ2-7 TRBD1 NA TRBV27 TGTGCCAGCAGTTGGGCCAGGGGGCAAGAGCAGTACTTC CASSWARGQEQYF
TRBJ1-5 NA NA TRBV9 TGTGCCAGCAGCCCCCGCGGGGACGAAGGTCAGCCCCAGCATTTT CASSPRGDEGQPQHF
TRBJ1-2 NA NA TRBV11-2 TGTGCCAGCAGCTTATCAAGGGGTGGGGGCTACACCTTC CASSLSRGGGYTF
TRBJ2-5 TRBD1 NA TRBV5-1 TGCGCCAGCAGCTATGCAGGGGGAATGACCCAAGAGACCCAGTACTTC CASSYAGGMTQETQYF
TRBJ2-7 NA NA TRBV5-5 TGTGCCAGCAGCCGAGCCCGGAGGTCCTACGAGCAGTACTTC CASSRARRSYEQYF
TRBJ2-3 TRBD1 NA TRBV18 TGTGCCAGCTCACTGACAGGGCGCACAGATACGCAGTATTTT CASSLTGRTDTQYF
TRBJ1-6 TRBD1 NA TRBV10-2 TGCGCCAGCAATCCCGGGACAGGGAATTCACCCCTCCACTTT CASNPGTGNSPLHF
TRBJ2-1 TRBD2 few TRBV5-1 TGCGCCAGCAGCCAGTTGGGACTAGCGGGGGGGTACTCCTACAATGAGCAGTTCTTC CASSQLGLAGGYSYNEQFF